This is a list of T cell receptor beta chains from one sample in a study of shared clonotypes between healthy human individuals. Profiled with immunoSEQ multiplex PCR; TCRdb holds only in-frame clones, not every one. The sample has about 480,000 clones, about four fifths seen once. Sequenced material: PBMCs. Receptors were obtained from a middle-aged woman in good health. Some clones in this sample may be carry-over from other donors' samples. CDR3s include the opening cysteine and the closing phenylalanine or tryptophan. Each record gives: CDR3 protein, V gene, J gene.

CDR3: CASNRLAGGYEQYF
V: TRBV30
J: .

CDR3: CSLARDNEQFF
V: TRBV29-1
J: TRBJ2-1

CDR3: CASSYQAGTFYEQYF
V: TRBV6-5
J: TRBJ2-7

CDR3: CASSVTGDSGNTIYF
V: TRBV7-2
J: TRBJ1-3

CDR3: CSGGQTNNEQFF
V: TRBV29-1
J: TRBJ2-1

CDR3: CAWITRDREVETQYF
V: TRBV30
J: TRBJ2-5

CDR3: CASSPWQGARIDTQYF
V: TRBV11-2
J: TRBJ2-3

CDR3: CASSLNRGGTEAFF
V: TRBV28
J: TRBJ1-1

CDR3: CASSTGGGTKLEQYF
V: TRBV9
J: TRBJ2-7

CDR3: CASSLTGAEAFF
V: TRBV28
J: TRBJ1-1

CDR3: CASSDNSFYYGYTF
V: TRBV4-3
J: TRBJ1-2

CDR3: CASSPMGVNTEAFF
V: TRBV18
J: TRBJ1-1

CDR3: CASSFSPGFSYEQYF
V: TRBV27
J: TRBJ2-7

CDR3: CASSHLQEANTGELFF
V: TRBV4-1
J: TRBJ2-2

CDR3: CASSLGLLPTTEAFF
V: TRBV7-2
J: TRBJ1-1

CDR3: CASSLWRADSNQPQHF
V: TRBV7-8
J: TRBJ1-5